The text below deals with one T cell receptor (beta chain). The target antigen is unknown. The data were taken from a study of glioma-infiltrating T cells after dendritic cell vaccination. Study details: The vaccine used monocyte-derived dendritic cells pulsed overnight with autologous tumor lysate. The study's findings and limits: TCR clonality showed no direct relationship with survival.

Some clones are missing from TCRdb's copy, which holds only in-frame ones; the method was immunoSEQ multiplex PCR. There are just under 85,000 clones in the sample; about 90% occur only once, and roughly 3.2% lies in the top ten. This CDR3 has 14 residues. Germline CDR1 and CDR2: LGHNA and YNFKEQ. Trimming cost V 4 bases and J 8 bases, with 17 bases left between them. This chain joins TRBV4-2 and TRBJ1-2; TRBD1 might be the D (6 bases). This receptor was obtained from a human donor with glioblastoma. This specimen consisted of blood, obtained before dendritic cell vaccination. The CDR3 sequence is CASSPSQGVGGYTF. The CDR3, as DNA: TGTGCCAGCAGCCCTTCACAGGGAGTAGGCGGCTACACCTTC.